This T cell receptor (beta chain) was retrieved from a study of blood T cells in healthy people across ages. The CDR3 has 13 amino acids. The germline gives CDR1 SEHNR, CDR2 FQNEAQ (reference sequence). Alongside a J-beta primer mix, a sample-barcoded 5' primer served in a second PCR lasting about 6 to 12 cycles. MiXCR, applied by TCRdb to the 5' RACE reads, yields one record per CDR3 protein. This table has some 1.5 million distinct CDR3 sequences, about 28% appearing once. The material sequenced was blood. This rearrangement joins TRBV7-9 to TRBJ2-7; D not resolved. The end of the DNA aligns better with TRBJ2-5, so the J call may be wrong. The clonotype originates from a woman in her twenties or thirties in good health. The chain's CDR3 is CASSLGNAETQYF. The CDR3 coding sequence is TGTGCCAGCAGCTTAGGGAATGCAGAGACCCAGTACTTC.